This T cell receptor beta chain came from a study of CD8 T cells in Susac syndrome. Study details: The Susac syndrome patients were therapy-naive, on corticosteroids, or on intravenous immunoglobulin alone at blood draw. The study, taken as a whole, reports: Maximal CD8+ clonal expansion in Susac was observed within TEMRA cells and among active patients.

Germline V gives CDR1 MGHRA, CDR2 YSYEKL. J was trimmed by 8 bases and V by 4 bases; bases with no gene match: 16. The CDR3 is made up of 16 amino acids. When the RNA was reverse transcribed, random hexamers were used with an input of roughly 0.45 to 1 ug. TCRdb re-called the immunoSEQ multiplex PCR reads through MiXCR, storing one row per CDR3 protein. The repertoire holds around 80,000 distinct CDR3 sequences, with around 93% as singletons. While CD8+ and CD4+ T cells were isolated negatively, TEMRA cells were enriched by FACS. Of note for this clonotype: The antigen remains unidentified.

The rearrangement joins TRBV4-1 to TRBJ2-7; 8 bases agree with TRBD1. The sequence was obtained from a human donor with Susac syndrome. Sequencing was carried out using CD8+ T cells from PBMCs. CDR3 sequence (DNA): TGCGCCAGCAGCCTAGATCCCGGGACAGGAGCAGTGAAGCAGTACTTC. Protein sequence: CASSLDPGTGAVKQYF.